These 21 T cell receptor beta chains share one sample of origin, sequenced in a study of blood T cells in healthy people across ages. Together with a sample-barcoded 5' primer, a J-beta primer mix was included in a second PCR lasting about 7 to 11 cycles. TCRdb processed the 5' RACE reads anew with MiXCR; each CDR3 protein has one entry. Among about 1.1 million distinct CDR3 sequences listed, around two fifths were seen once. The sequencing sample was made of blood. The source of these receptors is a man between 18 and 29 years old in good health.

The chain links TRBV10-3 to TRBJ1-4, with 7 bases matching TRBD1. Germline CDR1 is ENHRY and CDR2 is SYGVKD. Trimming at V came to 6 bases and at J to 0 bases, leaving 1 base not matched to a gene. The CDR3 extends over 14 amino acids. CDR3 region: CAISGTATNEKLFF. The CDR3 nucleotides read TGTGCCATCAGCGGGACAGCAACTAATGAAAAACTGTTTTTT.

The chain joins TRBV9 to TRBJ1-5, with TRBD1 as a possible D gene (5 bases). The V end was cut by 0 bases, the J end by 0 bases, with 10 bases between. Looked up from germline, CDR1 is SGDLS and CDR2 is YYNGEE. The length of the CDR3 is 16 residues. CDR3 residues: CASSVGGDPSNQPQHF. As DNA, the CDR3 is TGTGCCAGCAGCGTAGGTGGGGACCCTAGCAATCAGCCCCAGCATTTT.

This clonotype was observed a handful of times. The V call is TRBV4-2, the J call TRBJ1-2; 9 bases are a match to TRBD1. Germline V gives CDR1 LGHNA, CDR2 YNFKEQ. This CDR3 region has 17 residues. The trim removed 0 bases at V and 4 bases at J, leaving 9 bases unmatched. CDR3 sequence: CASSQDVLGQGPYGYTF. CDR3 in DNA: TGTGCCAGCAGCCAAGATGTATTGGGACAGGGCCCCTATGGCTACACCTTC.

In regard to this clonotype: A much larger clone lies a single base off, so this may be a read error. The chain joins TRBV7-2 to TRBJ2-3; D is uncertain. V was trimmed by 2 bases and J by 2 bases, leaving 11 bases between them. CDR3 length equals 15 residues. Per germline, CDR1 SGHTA and CDR2 FQGNSA. The DNA for the CDR3 is TGTGCCAGCAGCTTAACATGGGCCCCCACAGATACGCAGTATTTT. Protein sequence: CASSLTWAPTDTQYF. Complete variable domain (other parts from reference TRBV7-2 and TRBJ2-3): GAGVSQSPSNKVTEKGKDVELRCDPISGHTALYWYRQSLGQGLEFLIYFQGNSAPDKSGLPSDRFSAERTGGSVSTLTIQRTQQEDSAVYLCASSLTWAPTDTQYFGPGTRLTVL.

The rearrangement uses TRBV27 and TRBJ2-7; TRBD2 agrees at 12 bases. The trim removed 6 bases at V and 12 bases at J, leaving 6 bases unmatched. The CDR3 runs to 12 residues. Germline V gives CDR1 MNHEY, CDR2 SMNVEV (reference sequence). CDR3 protein: CASRPSGGAVYF. DNA for the CDR3: TGTGCCAGCAGACCTAGCGGGGGGGCTGTGTACTTC.

The chain employs TRBV12-3 or TRBV12-4 and TRBJ1-3; D not resolved. Trimming pared 1 base from V and 9 bases from J, leaving 4 bases between. The CDR3 is 11 amino acids. The CDR3 DNA is TGTGCCAGCAGTTTAGTTCGCACCATATATTTT. Its protein is CASSLVRTIYF.

There are a few counts of this clonotype. The chain is built from TRBV10-3 and TRBJ1-1; a possible D gene is TRBD1 (5 bases). The CDR3 contains 16 residues. Per germline, CDR1 ENHRY and CDR2 SYGVKD. V was cut by 2 bases and J by 1 base, with 14 bases left in between. In DNA form, the CDR3 reads TGTGCCATCAGTGAGCCCGTGGGGAGGGGGAACACTGAAGCTTTCTTT. The encoded protein is CAISEPVGRGNTEAFF.

This clonotype showed up just a few times. The chain combines TRBV7-8 with TRBJ1-5; a possible D gene is TRBD1 (6 bases). The germline CDR1 and CDR2 sequences are SGHVS and FQNEAQ. V lost 5 bases and J 5 bases, leaving 13 bases between the germline ends. This CDR3 has 14 residues. CDR3 nucleotides: TGTGCCAGCAGCCCTCTAACAGGGTATCAGCCCCAGCATTTT. Amino acids: CASSPLTGYQPQHF.

This clonotype was counted only a few times. This sequence joins TRBV6-2 or TRBV6-3 and TRBJ2-1; 7 bases are a match to TRBD1. This CDR3 spans 13 amino acids. J was trimmed by 4 bases and V by 5 bases; bases with no gene match: 2. Per the germline V gene, CDR1 is MNHEY and CDR2 is SVGEGT. CDR3 sequence reads: CASSRQGYNEQFF. The DNA of the CDR3 is TGTGCCAGCAGTAGACAGGGTTACAATGAGCAGTTCTTC.

The CDR3 region is CASIGFLTSSYNEQFF. In DNA, the CDR3 is TGTGCCAGCATAGGCTTCCTGACTAGCTCCTACAATGAGCAGTTCTTC. This sequence joins TRBV6-1 and TRBJ2-1; D possibly corresponds to TRBD2 (6 bases). Trimming pared 7 bases from V and 0 bases from J, leaving 16 bases between. This CDR3 is built from 16 residues. Germline values: CDR1 MNHNS, CDR2 SASEGT.

In the case of this clonotype: An end of the junction differs from the germline gene, which may be a read error. The CDR3 region has the DNA TGTGCCTGCAGTTTATCGGTGGGGCCGTATGGCTACACCTTC. This sequence encodes CACSLSVGPYGYTF. The rearrangement joins TRBV27 to TRBJ1-2; possible D gene TRBD1, 5 bases. In germline, CDR1 is MNHEY, CDR2 SMNVEV (reference sequence). CDR3 length: 14 residues.

A few counts support this clonotype. The chain uses TRBV12-3 or TRBV12-4 and TRBJ1-5; no firm D call. The CDR3 is made up of 13 amino acids. V lost 6 bases to trimming and J lost 4 bases, with 10 bases between them. The CDR3 nucleotides read TGTGCCAGCAGAACCCACGGAAATCAGCCCCAGCATTTT. This sequence encodes CASRTHGNQPQHF.

The gene calls are TRBV3-1 and TRBJ1-1; 9 nucleotides line up with TRBD1. Germline CDR1 reads LGHDT; CDR2 reads YNNKEL (reference sequence). With 1 base clipped from V and 5 bases from J, the junction kept 5 bases outside the gene matches. CDR3 length: 15 amino acids. CDR3 residues: CASSQAGQGGTEAFF. The CDR3 DNA follows: TGTGCCAGCAGCCAAGCGGGACAGGGTGGGACTGAAGCTTTCTTT.

This clonotype showed up just a few times. The genes are TRBV11-1 and TRBJ2-1, with a possible D match to TRBD1 (6 bases). Germline values: CDR1 SGHAT, CDR2 FQDESV (reference sequence). The V end was cut by 5 bases, the J end by 10 bases, with 18 bases between. The CDR3 runs to 14 residues. CDR3 residues: CASSITLGAEEQFF. The DNA of the CDR3 is TGTGCCAGCAGCATCACCTTGGGGGCCGAAGAGCAGTTCTTC. The full variable domain, with the rest looked up from reference TRBV11-1 and TRBJ2-1, is EAEVAQSPRYKITEKSQAVAFWCDPISGHATLYWYRQILGQGPELLVQFQDESVVDDSQLPKDRFSAERLKGVDSTLKIQPAELGDSAMYLCASSITLGAEEQFFGPGTRLTVL.

The chain carries TRBV29-1 and TRBJ2-3; D not certain. V was trimmed by 4 bases and J by 3 bases, leaving 5 bases between them. The length of the CDR3 is 11 residues. The V gene's germline CDR1 is SQVTM and CDR2 ANQGSEA. CDR3 amino acids: CSVGMTDTQYF. CDR3 DNA sequence: TGCAGCGTTGGGATGACAGATACGCAGTATTTT.

This clonotype was detected only a few times. The V gene is TRBV7-8, the J gene TRBJ2-1, with 11 positions matching TRBD1. The CDR3 has 16 amino acids. In germline, CDR1 is SGHVS, CDR2 FQNEAQ. Trimming cost V 4 bases and J 4 bases; bases outside gene matches: 6. In nucleotides, the CDR3 is TGTGCCAGCAGCTATTTGGGGACAGGGGGTTACAATGAGCAGTTCTTC. Translating gives CASSYLGTGGYNEQFF.

The chain has TRBV18 and TRBJ1-2, with 7 positions matching TRBD1. The CDR3 is 14 residues long. The germline gives CDR1 KGHSH, CDR2 LQKENI. V was clipped by 3 bases and J by 6 bases; unmatched bases: 7. The CDR3 DNA is TGTGCCAGCTCACCGACGACAGGGAACGATGGCTACACCTTC. It is translated as CASSPTTGNDGYTF.

The rearrangement links TRBV20-1 to TRBJ2-2, with D unclear. This CDR3 comprises 15 residues. V was trimmed by 0 bases and J by 0 bases, leaving 8 bases between them. CDR1 DFQATT and CDR2 SNEGSKA come from the germline V gene (reference sequence). CDR3 in DNA: TGCAGTGCTAGAGATGCGAGATCGAACACCGGGGAGCTGTTTTTT. It encodes CSARDARSNTGELFF.

The J gene is TRBJ2-5, the V gene TRBV27, with D possibly TRBD1 on 7 matching bases. V was shortened by 3 bases and J by 1 base, with 15 bases between the two germline ends. The germline V gene has CDR1 MNHEY and CDR2 SMNVEV (reference sequence). CDR3 size: 16 residues. The CDR3 DNA sequence: TGTGCCAGCAGTTTCGGAGGGGGCGGGCCCCAAGAGACCCAGTACTTC. Protein sequence: CASSFGGGGPQETQYF.

As for this clonotype: Germline and junction disagree at one end, which may indicate a read error. This chain uses TRBV6-2 or TRBV6-3 with TRBJ2-1, with D unresolved. Per germline, CDR1 MNHEY and CDR2 SVGEGT. There are 12 residues in the CDR3. The CDR3 nucleotides are TGTGCCAGCAGATTTGGGGTGAATGGGCAGTTCTTC. Protein sequence: CASRFGVNGQFF.

A few counts support this clonotype. The chain couples TRBV7-9 to TRBJ1-4; D unclear. The ends were cut back, 5 bases at V and 0 bases at J, with 16 bases in the middle. Germline V gene lookup returns CDR1 SEHNR and CDR2 FQNEAQ (reference sequence). The CDR3 runs to 17 residues. CDR3 sequence: CASSPHPPTATNEKLFF. The CDR3 DNA sequence: TGTGCCAGCAGCCCACACCCACCGACGGCAACTAATGAAAAACTGTTTTTT.